These 2 T cell receptor beta chains were sequenced from one sample in a study of follicular helper T cells after annual influenza vaccination. Time point reported: 2015-2016 season, pre-vaccination. TCRdb's copy holds only in-frame clones and misses some; the assay was immunoSEQ multiplex PCR. Among almost 9,500 clones, around 90% were seen once, and the ten largest hold more than 0.4%. The input for sequencing was CXCR5+ CD38- circulating T follicular helper cells from blood, taken on the day of influenza vaccination. Subset specified: circulating Tfh, non-naive CD4+CXCR5+PD-1+ (ICOS+CD38+ or ICOS-CD38-). Receptors originate from an adult who received the influenza vaccine.

The CDR3: CASSVQGAGTEAFF. The CDR3 bases are TGTGCCAGCTCCGTACAGGGGGCGGGCACTGAAGCTTTCTTT. The chain uses TRBV7-8 and TRBJ1-1, with 9 bases that match TRBD1. The germline gives CDR1 SGHVS, CDR2 FQNEAQ. J was trimmed by 4 bases and V by 8 bases; bases with no gene match: 8. This CDR3 spans 14 amino acids.

This chain links TRBV7-9 with TRBJ2-7, with D unclear. The CDR3 has 12 residues. The germline gives CDR1 SEHNR, CDR2 FQNEAQ (reference sequence). V was shortened by 1 base and J by 4 bases, with 5 bases between the two germline ends. The CDR3 DNA follows: TGTGCCAGCAGCTTAGGGAAATACGAGCAGTACTTC. It yields the protein CASSLGKYEQYF.